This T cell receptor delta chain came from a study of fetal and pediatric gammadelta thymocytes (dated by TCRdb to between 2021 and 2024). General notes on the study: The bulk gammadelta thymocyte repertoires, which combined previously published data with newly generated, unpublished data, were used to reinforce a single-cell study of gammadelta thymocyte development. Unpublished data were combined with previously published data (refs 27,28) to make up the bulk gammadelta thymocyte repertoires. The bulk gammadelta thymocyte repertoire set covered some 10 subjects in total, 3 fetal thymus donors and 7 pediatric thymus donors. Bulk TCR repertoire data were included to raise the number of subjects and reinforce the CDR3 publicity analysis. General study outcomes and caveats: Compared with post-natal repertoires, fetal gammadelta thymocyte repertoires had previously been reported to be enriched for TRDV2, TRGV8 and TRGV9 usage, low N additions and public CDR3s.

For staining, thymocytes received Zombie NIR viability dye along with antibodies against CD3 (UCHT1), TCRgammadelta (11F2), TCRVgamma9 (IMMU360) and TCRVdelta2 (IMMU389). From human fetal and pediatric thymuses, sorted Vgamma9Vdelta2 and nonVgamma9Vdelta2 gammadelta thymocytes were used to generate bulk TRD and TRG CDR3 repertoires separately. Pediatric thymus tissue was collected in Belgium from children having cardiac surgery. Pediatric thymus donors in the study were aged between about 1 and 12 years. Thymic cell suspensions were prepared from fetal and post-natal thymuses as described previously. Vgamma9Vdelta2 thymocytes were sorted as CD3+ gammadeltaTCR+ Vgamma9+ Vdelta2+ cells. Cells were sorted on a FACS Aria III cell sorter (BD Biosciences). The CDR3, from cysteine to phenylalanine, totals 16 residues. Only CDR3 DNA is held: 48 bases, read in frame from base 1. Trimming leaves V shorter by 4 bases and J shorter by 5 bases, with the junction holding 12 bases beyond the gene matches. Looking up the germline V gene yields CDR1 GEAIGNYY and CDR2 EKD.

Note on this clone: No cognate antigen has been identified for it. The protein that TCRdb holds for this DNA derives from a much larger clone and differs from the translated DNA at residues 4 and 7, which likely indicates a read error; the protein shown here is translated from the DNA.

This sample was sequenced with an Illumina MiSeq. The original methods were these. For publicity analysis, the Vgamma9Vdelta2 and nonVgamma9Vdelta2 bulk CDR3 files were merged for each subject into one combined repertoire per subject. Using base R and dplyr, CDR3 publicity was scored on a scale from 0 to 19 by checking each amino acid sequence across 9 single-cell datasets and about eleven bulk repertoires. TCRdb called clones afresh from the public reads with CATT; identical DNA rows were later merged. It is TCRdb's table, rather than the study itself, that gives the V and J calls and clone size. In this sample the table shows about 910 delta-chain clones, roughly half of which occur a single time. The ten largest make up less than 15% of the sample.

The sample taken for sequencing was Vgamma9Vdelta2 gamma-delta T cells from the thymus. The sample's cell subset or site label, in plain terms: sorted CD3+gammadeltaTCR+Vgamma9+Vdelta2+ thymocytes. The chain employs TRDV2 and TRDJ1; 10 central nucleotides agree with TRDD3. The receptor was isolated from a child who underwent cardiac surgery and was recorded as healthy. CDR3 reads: CACETRRGIRRDKLIF. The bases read TGTGCCTGTGAAACCAGACGGGGGATACGCAGAGATAAACTCATCTTT.